A selection of T cell receptor beta chains follows, all from one sample in a study of blood T cell repertoires in COVID-19. Profiling relied on immunoSEQ multiplex PCR, and the TCRdb table lists in-frame clones only, not all of them. The repertoire consists of more than 200,000 clones, with approximately 81% occurring once and the leading ten covering 4% to 4.5%. The material sequenced was peripheral blood. Every receptor here comes from a man in his fifties or sixties with acute or convalescent COVID-19. CDR3s include the opening cysteine and the closing phenylalanine or tryptophan. D genes are given only for firm matches. A row's size may be missing; if present it is once, few, many or a size class.

d_gene: .; abundance: .; v_gene: TRBV5-1; j_gene: TRBJ1-6; CDR3aa: CASSLLGAALHF; CDR3nt: TGCGCCAGCAGCTTGTTAGGGGCGGCCCTCCACTTT
d_gene: .; abundance: .; v_gene: TRBV15; j_gene: TRBJ2-7; CDR3aa: CATSPGLDAYEQYF; CDR3nt: TGTGCCACCAGCCCGGGACTTGACGCCTACGAGCAGTACTTC
d_gene: .; abundance: .; v_gene: TRBV7-2; j_gene: TRBJ1-1; CDR3aa: CAQGRGPVVNTEAFF; CDR3nt: TGTGCCCAGGGGAGGGGCCCCGTGGTGAACACTGAAGCTTTCTTT
d_gene: .; abundance: .; v_gene: TRBV2; j_gene: TRBJ2-3; CDR3aa: CASKVGQGSDTQYF; CDR3nt: TGTGCCAGCAAGGTGGGGCAGGGATCAGATACGCAGTATTTT
d_gene: .; abundance: .; v_gene: TRBV5-4; j_gene: TRBJ1-2; CDR3aa: CASRSGGAYGYTF; CDR3nt: TGTGCCAGCAGGAGCGGGGGGGCCTATGGCTACACCTTC
d_gene: .; abundance: .; v_gene: TRBV5-1; j_gene: TRBJ1-2; CDR3aa: CATSFQGGDGDGYTF; CDR3nt: TGCGCCACCTCCTTCCAGGGAGGGGATGGGGATGGCTACACCTTC
d_gene: TRBD2; abundance: .; v_gene: TRBV19; j_gene: TRBJ2-7; CDR3aa: CASSTGTSGSGSYEQYF; CDR3nt: TGTGCCAGTAGTACTGGGACTAGCGGGAGCGGCTCCTACGAGCAGTACTTC
d_gene: TRBD2; abundance: .; v_gene: TRBV7-8; j_gene: TRBJ2-5; CDR3aa: CASSLGDLAGSRETQYF; CDR3nt: TGTGCCAGCAGCTTAGGTGATCTAGCGGGGAGCAGGGAGACCCAGTACTTC
d_gene: TRBD1; abundance: .; v_gene: TRBV4-1; j_gene: TRBJ1-2; CDR3aa: CASSQLPGQHYGYTF; CDR3nt: TGCGCCAGCAGCCAACTGCCGGGACAGCACTATGGCTACACCTTC
d_gene: TRBD1; abundance: .; v_gene: TRBV20-1; j_gene: TRBJ1-2; CDR3aa: CSASALGQGFNYGYTF; CDR3nt: TGCAGTGCTAGTGCCTTGGGACAGGGATTCAACTATGGCTACACCTTC
d_gene: .; abundance: many; v_gene: TRBV28; j_gene: TRBJ2-7; CDR3aa: CASRSLVMRPGERASSYEQYF; CDR3nt: TGTGCCAGCAGATCCCTGGTGATGAGGCCGGGCGAGCGGGCTTCGAGCTACGAGCAGTACTTC
d_gene: .; abundance: .; v_gene: TRBV7-8; j_gene: TRBJ2-1; CDR3aa: CASSLRSLTEQFF; CDR3nt: TGTGCCAGCAGCTTAAGGAGCCTCACTGAGCAGTTCTTC
d_gene: TRBD1; abundance: .; v_gene: TRBV6-5; j_gene: TRBJ1-3; CDR3aa: CASRGTGYGNTIYF; CDR3nt: TGTGCCAGCAGGGGGACAGGGTACGGAAACACCATATATTTT
d_gene: .; abundance: .; v_gene: TRBV29-1; j_gene: TRBJ2-5; CDR3aa: CSVGTSWETQYF; CDR3nt: TGCAGCGTTGGAACTAGTTGGGAGACCCAGTACTTC
d_gene: .; abundance: .; v_gene: TRBV5-1; j_gene: TRBJ2-7; CDR3aa: CASSGEAGAVFPYF; CDR3nt: TGCGCCAGCAGCGGGGAGGCTGGTGCCGTTTTTCCGTACTTC
d_gene: TRBD2; abundance: .; v_gene: TRBV11-3; j_gene: TRBJ2-3; CDR3aa: CASSLGRREVSTDTQYF; CDR3nt: TGTGCCAGCAGCTTAGGACGGCGGGAGGTTAGCACAGATACGCAGTATTTT
d_gene: .; abundance: .; v_gene: TRBV6-6; j_gene: TRBJ2-1; CDR3aa: CASSKTSPPVNEQFF; CDR3nt: TGTGCCAGCAGTAAGACTAGTCCTCCAGTCAATGAGCAGTTCTTC
d_gene: .; abundance: .; v_gene: TRBV9; j_gene: TRBJ2-3; CDR3aa: CASSATSWGTDTQYF; CDR3nt: TGTGCCAGCAGCGCGACTAGTTGGGGCACAGATACGCAGTATTTT
d_gene: TRBD1; abundance: .; v_gene: TRBV9; j_gene: TRBJ1-1; CDR3aa: CASSVLGTGVTEAFF; CDR3nt: TGTGCCAGCAGCGTCTTAGGGACAGGGGTTACTGAAGCTTTCTTT
d_gene: TRBD2; abundance: .; v_gene: TRBV5-1; j_gene: TRBJ2-1; CDR3aa: CASSSGGYLSSYNEQFF; CDR3nt: TGCGCCAGCAGTAGCGGGGGTTACCTAAGCTCCTACAATGAGCAGTTCTTC
d_gene: TRBD2; abundance: .; v_gene: TRBV4-3; j_gene: TRBJ2-7; CDR3aa: CASSQGPGTSRYEQYF; CDR3nt: TGCGCCAGCAGCCAAGGCCCCGGGACTAGCCGCTACGAGCAGTACTTC
d_gene: .; abundance: .; v_gene: TRBV27; j_gene: TRBJ2-2; CDR3aa: CASSRDTTNTGELFF; CDR3nt: TGTGCCAGCTCACGGGACACCACAAACACCGGGGAGCTGTTTTTT
d_gene: TRBD2; abundance: .; v_gene: TRBV28; j_gene: TRBJ2-1; CDR3aa: CASSFEPGLAGVNEQFF; CDR3nt: TGTGCCAGCAGTTTCGAACCGGGACTAGCGGGAGTAAATGAGCAGTTCTTC
d_gene: TRBD2; abundance: .; v_gene: TRBV7-6; j_gene: TRBJ2-3; CDR3aa: CASSSLAGEPTDTQYF; CDR3nt: TGTGCCAGCAGCTCCCTAGCGGGGGAACCCACAGATACGCAGTATTTT
d_gene: .; abundance: once; v_gene: TRBV30; j_gene: TRBJ1-6; CDR3aa: CAWSISEKTNSPLHF; CDR3nt: TGTGCCTGGAGTATCTCGGAGAAAACTAATTCACCCCTCCACTTT
d_gene: .; abundance: few; v_gene: TRBV19; j_gene: TRBJ1-6; CDR3aa: CASSTQPGIANSPLHF; CDR3nt: TGTGCCAGTAGTACCCAGCCAGGGATTGCTAATTCACCCCTCCACTTT
d_gene: .; abundance: .; v_gene: TRBV6-5; j_gene: TRBJ1-1; CDR3aa: CASTYGVGRNTEAFF; CDR3nt: TGTGCCAGCACCTACGGGGTAGGGAGGAACACTGAAGCTTTCTTT
d_gene: .; abundance: .; v_gene: TRBV28; j_gene: TRBJ1-5; CDR3aa: CASSLEMSLNQPQHF; CDR3nt: TGTGCCAGCAGTTTAGAGATGAGCCTTAATCAGCCCCAGCATTTT
d_gene: TRBD1; abundance: .; v_gene: TRBV28; j_gene: TRBJ1-6; CDR3aa: CASSLTGTGRSYNSPLHF; CDR3nt: TGTGCCAGCAGTTTAACCGGGACAGGCCGCTCCTATAATTCACCCCTCCACTTT
d_gene: TRBD1; abundance: .; v_gene: TRBV7-8; j_gene: TRBJ2-7; CDR3aa: CASSLVGTGSYEQYF; CDR3nt: TGTGCCAGCAGCTTAGTAGGGACAGGGTCCTACGAGCAGTACTTC
d_gene: .; abundance: .; v_gene: TRBV5-4; j_gene: TRBJ2-7; CDR3aa: CASSPPASYEQYF; CDR3nt: TGTGCCAGCAGCCCGCCTGCGTCCTACGAGCAGTACTTC
d_gene: TRBD1; abundance: .; v_gene: TRBV3-1/TRBV3-2; j_gene: TRBJ2-3; CDR3aa: CASSPRGQGRDTQYF; CDR3nt: TGTGCCAGCAGCCCAAGAGGACAGGGCAGAGATACGCAGTATTTT
d_gene: .; abundance: .; v_gene: TRBV6-5; j_gene: TRBJ2-2; CDR3aa: CASSYSWAGGAGELFF; CDR3nt: TGTGCCAGCAGTTACTCATGGGCTGGAGGTGCCGGGGAGCTGTTTTTT
d_gene: .; abundance: .; v_gene: TRBV9; j_gene: TRBJ1-5; CDR3aa: CASGTNSNQPQHF; CDR3nt: TGTGCCAGCGGGACAAATAGCAATCAGCCCCAGCATTTT
d_gene: .; abundance: .; v_gene: TRBV5-1; j_gene: TRBJ1-4; CDR3aa: CASSFERLGTNEKLFF; CDR3nt: TGCGCCAGCAGCTTTGAGAGGCTTGGAACTAATGAAAAACTGTTTTTT
d_gene: .; abundance: .; v_gene: TRBV7-3; j_gene: TRBJ2-3; CDR3aa: CASSLGLGTDTQYF; CDR3nt: TGTGCCAGCAGCTTAGGACTGGGGACAGATACGCAGTATTTT
d_gene: TRBD2; abundance: .; v_gene: TRBV3-1/TRBV3-2; j_gene: TRBJ2-2; CDR3aa: CASSLQTSGGNTGELFF; CDR3nt: TGTGCCAGCAGCCTCCAGACTAGCGGGGGGAACACCGGGGAGCTGTTTTTT
d_gene: TRBD1; abundance: .; v_gene: TRBV10-2; j_gene: TRBJ2-7; CDR3aa: CASRPGQGAIYEQYF; CDR3nt: TGCGCCAGCAGACCCGGACAGGGGGCTATCTACGAGCAGTACTTC
d_gene: .; abundance: .; v_gene: TRBV5-1; j_gene: TRBJ1-1; CDR3aa: CASSLGATTMNTEAFF; CDR3nt: TGCGCCAGCAGCTTGGGGGCGACAACAATGAACACTGAAGCTTTCTTT
d_gene: .; abundance: .; v_gene: TRBV7-9; j_gene: TRBJ1-1; CDR3aa: CASSSGQFLNTEAFF; CDR3nt: TGTGCCAGCAGCTCAGGACAGTTTCTGAACACTGAAGCTTTCTTT
d_gene: .; abundance: .; v_gene: TRBV7-2; j_gene: TRBJ2-2; CDR3aa: CASSLVLRHGELFF; CDR3nt: TGTGCCAGCAGCTTAGTACTAAGGCACGGGGAGCTGTTTTTT
d_gene: .; abundance: once; v_gene: TRBV7-9; j_gene: TRBJ2-7; CDR3aa: CASSGVVPPYEQYF; CDR3nt: TGTGCCAGCAGCGGAGTGGTCCCCCCCTACGAGCAGTACTTC
d_gene: .; abundance: .; v_gene: TRBV15; j_gene: TRBJ2-7; CDR3aa: CATSRDTVSEQYF; CDR3nt: TGTGCCACCAGCAGAGATACAGTTTCCGAGCAGTACTTC
d_gene: TRBD2; abundance: .; v_gene: TRBV18; j_gene: TRBJ2-3; CDR3aa: CASSPKREGATDTQYF; CDR3nt: TGTGCCAGCTCACCAAAGCGGGAGGGTGCCACAGATACGCAGTATTTT
d_gene: .; abundance: .; v_gene: TRBV5-6; j_gene: TRBJ2-1; CDR3aa: CASSLRRIINNEQFF; CDR3nt: TGTGCCAGCAGCTTAAGGAGAATTATCAACAATGAGCAGTTCTTC
d_gene: .; abundance: .; v_gene: TRBV4-2; j_gene: TRBJ2-7; CDR3aa: CASSQDRGYEQYF; CDR3nt: TGTGCCAGCAGCCAAGACAGGGGCTACGAGCAGTACTTC
d_gene: .; abundance: .; v_gene: TRBV27; j_gene: TRBJ1-5; CDR3aa: CASSLSGQGRGNQPQHF; CDR3nt: TGTGCCAGCAGTTTATCTGGCCAGGGAAGAGGCAATCAGCCCCAGCATTTT
d_gene: TRBD2; abundance: .; v_gene: TRBV5-1; j_gene: TRBJ2-3; CDR3aa: CASSSSLAGDTQYF; CDR3nt: TGCGCCAGCAGCTCTAGTCTAGCGGGGGATACGCAGTATTTT
d_gene: TRBD1; abundance: .; v_gene: TRBV11-2; j_gene: TRBJ1-4; CDR3aa: CASSLTGFNEKLFF; CDR3nt: TGTGCCAGCAGCTTGACAGGGTTTAATGAAAAACTGTTTTTT
d_gene: .; abundance: .; v_gene: TRBV3-1/TRBV3-2; j_gene: TRBJ2-7; CDR3aa: CASSQDITAYEQYF; CDR3nt: TGTGCCAGCAGCCAAGATATAACAGCCTACGAGCAGTACTTC
d_gene: TRBD1; abundance: .; v_gene: TRBV28; j_gene: TRBJ2-5; CDR3aa: CASSLLDRPQETQYF; CDR3nt: TGTGCCAGCAGTTTGCTGGACAGGCCACAAGAGACCCAGTACTTC
d_gene: TRBD2; abundance: few; v_gene: TRBV19; j_gene: TRBJ2-7; CDR3aa: CASSINSGVRGGEQYF; CDR3nt: TGTGCCAGTAGTATTAACAGCGGCGTTCGCGGGGGGGAGCAGTACTTC
d_gene: TRBD1; abundance: .; v_gene: TRBV7-9; j_gene: TRBJ1-1; CDR3aa: CASNQGGMYSMNTEAFF; CDR3nt: TGTGCCAGCAACCAGGGGGGAATGTATTCCATGAACACTGAAGCTTTCTTT
d_gene: .; abundance: .; v_gene: TRBV7-9; j_gene: TRBJ1-3; CDR3aa: CASSRLINSGNTIYF; CDR3nt: TGTGCCAGCAGCCGACTAATTAACTCTGGAAACACCATATATTTT
d_gene: TRBD2; abundance: once; v_gene: TRBV7-3; j_gene: TRBJ2-2; CDR3aa: CASSPHSGDNTGELFF; CDR3nt: TGTGCCAGCAGCCCCCATAGCGGGGATAACACCGGGGAGCTGTTTTTT